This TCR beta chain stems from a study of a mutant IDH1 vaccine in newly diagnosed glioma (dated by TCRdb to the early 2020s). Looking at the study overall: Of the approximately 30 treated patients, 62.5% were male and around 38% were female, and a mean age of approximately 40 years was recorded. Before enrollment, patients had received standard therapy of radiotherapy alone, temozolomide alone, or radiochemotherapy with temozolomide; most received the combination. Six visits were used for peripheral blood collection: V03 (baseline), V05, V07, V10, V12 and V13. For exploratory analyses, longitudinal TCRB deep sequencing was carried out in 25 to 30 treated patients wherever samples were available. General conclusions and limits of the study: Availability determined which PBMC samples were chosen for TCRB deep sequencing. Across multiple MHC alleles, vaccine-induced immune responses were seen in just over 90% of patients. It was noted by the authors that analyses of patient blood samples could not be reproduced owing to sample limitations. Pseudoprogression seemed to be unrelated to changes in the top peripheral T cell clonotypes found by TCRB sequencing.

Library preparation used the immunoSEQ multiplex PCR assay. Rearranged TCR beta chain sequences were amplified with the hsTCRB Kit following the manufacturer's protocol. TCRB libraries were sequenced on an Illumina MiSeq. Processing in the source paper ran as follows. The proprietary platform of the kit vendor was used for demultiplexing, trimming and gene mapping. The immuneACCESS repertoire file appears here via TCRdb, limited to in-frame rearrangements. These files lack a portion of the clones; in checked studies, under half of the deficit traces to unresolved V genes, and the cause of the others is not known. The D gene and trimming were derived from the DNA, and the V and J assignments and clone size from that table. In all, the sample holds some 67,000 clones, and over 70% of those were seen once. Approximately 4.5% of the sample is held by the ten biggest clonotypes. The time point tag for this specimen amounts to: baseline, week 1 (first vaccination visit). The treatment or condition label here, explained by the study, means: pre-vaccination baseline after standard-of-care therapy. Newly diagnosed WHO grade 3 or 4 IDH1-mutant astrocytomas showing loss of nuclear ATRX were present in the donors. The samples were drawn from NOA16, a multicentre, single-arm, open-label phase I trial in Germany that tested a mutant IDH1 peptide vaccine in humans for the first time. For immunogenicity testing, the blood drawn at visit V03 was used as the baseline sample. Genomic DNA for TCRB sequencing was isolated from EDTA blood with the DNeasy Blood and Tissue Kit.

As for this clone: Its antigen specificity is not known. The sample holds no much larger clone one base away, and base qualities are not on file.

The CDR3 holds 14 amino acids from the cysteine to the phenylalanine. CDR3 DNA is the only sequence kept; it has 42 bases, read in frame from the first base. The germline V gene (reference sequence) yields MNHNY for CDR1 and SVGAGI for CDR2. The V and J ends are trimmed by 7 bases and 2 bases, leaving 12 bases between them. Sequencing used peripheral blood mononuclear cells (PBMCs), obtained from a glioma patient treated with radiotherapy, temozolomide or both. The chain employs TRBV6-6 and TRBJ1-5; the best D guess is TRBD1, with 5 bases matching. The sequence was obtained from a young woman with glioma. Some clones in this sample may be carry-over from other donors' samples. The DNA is TGTGCCAGCACCCTTGGCAGGGGCAATCAGCCCCAGCATTTT. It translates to CASTLGRGNQPQHF.